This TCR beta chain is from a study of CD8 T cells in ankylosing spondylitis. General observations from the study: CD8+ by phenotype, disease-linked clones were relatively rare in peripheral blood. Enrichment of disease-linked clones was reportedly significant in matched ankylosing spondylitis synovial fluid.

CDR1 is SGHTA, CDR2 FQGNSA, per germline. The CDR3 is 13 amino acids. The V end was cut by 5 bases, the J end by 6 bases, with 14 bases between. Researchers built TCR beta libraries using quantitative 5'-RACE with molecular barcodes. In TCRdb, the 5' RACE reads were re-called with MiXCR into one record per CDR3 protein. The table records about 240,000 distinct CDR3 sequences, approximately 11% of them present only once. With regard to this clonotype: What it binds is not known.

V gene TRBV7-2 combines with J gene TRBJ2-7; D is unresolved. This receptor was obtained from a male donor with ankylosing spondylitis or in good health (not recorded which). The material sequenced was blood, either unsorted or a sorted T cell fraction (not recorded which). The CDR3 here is CASSLGSLGEQYF. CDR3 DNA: TGTGCCAGCAGCCTAGGGTCCCTTGGCGAGCAGTACTTC.